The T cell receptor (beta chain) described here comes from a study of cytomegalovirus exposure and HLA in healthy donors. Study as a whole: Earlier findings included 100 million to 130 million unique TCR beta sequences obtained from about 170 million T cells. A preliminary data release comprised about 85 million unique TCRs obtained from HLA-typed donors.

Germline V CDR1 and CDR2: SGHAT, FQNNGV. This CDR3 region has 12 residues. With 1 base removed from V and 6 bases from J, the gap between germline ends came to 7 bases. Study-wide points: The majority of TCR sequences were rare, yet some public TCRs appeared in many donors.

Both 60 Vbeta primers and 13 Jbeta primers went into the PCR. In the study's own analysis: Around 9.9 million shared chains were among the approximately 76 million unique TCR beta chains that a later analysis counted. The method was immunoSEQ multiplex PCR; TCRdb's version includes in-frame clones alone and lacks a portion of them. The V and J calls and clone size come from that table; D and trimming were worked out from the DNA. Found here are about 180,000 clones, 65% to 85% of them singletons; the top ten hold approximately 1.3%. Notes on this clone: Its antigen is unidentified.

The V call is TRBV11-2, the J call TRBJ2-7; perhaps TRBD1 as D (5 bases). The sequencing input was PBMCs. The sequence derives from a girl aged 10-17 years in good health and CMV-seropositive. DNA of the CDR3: TGTGCCAGCAGCTTAGGGGGCTCCGAGCAGTACTTC. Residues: CASSLGGSEQYF.